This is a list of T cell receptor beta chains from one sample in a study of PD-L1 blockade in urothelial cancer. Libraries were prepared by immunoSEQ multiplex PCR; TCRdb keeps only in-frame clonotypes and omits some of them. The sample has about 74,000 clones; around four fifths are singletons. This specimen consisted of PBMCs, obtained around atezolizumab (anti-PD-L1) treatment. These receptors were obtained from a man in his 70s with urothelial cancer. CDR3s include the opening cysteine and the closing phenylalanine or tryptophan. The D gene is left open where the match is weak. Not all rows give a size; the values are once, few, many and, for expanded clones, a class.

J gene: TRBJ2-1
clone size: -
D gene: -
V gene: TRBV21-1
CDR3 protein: CASSKAGGHNEQFF
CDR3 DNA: TGTGCCAGCAGCAAAGCTGGAGGACACAATGAGCAGTTCTTC

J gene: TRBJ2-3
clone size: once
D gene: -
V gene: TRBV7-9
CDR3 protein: CASSLRLAADTQYF
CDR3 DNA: TGTGCCAGCAGCTTACGGCTAGCCGCAGATACGCAGTATTTT

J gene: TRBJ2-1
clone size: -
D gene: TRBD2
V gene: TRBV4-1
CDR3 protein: CASSPARLAGGNEQFF
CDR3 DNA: TGCGCCAGCAGCCCCGCCCGACTAGCGGGAGGAAATGAGCAGTTCTTC

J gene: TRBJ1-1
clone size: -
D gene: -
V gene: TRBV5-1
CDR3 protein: CASSSQANTEAFF
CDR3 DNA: TGCGCCAGCAGCTCCCAGGCTAACACTGAAGCTTTCTTT

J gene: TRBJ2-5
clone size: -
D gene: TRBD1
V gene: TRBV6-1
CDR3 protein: CASTLSTGQETQYF
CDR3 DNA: TGTGCCAGCACCCTATCGACAGGGCAAGAGACCCAGTACTTC

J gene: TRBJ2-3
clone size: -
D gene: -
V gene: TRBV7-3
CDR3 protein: CASSLGGIGTDTQYF
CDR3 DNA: TGTGCCAGCAGCTTAGGGGGGATTGGCACAGATACGCAGTATTTT

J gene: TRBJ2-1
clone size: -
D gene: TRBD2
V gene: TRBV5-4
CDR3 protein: CASSLALTSGRMYNEQFF
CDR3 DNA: TGTGCCAGCAGCTTGGCCTTAACTAGCGGGAGGATGTACAATGAGCAGTTCTTC

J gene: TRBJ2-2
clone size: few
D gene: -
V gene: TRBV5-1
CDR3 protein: CASSLGLLASNTGELFF
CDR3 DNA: TGCGCCAGCAGCCTAGGACTTCTAGCGTCGAACACCGGGGAGCTGTTTTTT

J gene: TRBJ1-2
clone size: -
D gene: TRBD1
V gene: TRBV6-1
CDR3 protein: CASSEGTGRWGYTF
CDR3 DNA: TGTGCCAGCAGTGAAGGGACAGGGAGGTGGGGCTACACCTTC

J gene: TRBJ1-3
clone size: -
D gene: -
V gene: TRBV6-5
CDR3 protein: CASSYRKRADGNTIYF
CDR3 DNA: TGTGCCAGCAGTTACAGGAAGAGGGCTGATGGAAACACCATATATTTT

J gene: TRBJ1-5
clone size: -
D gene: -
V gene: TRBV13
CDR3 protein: CASSLGPPGPNQPQHF
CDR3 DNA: TGTGCCAGCAGCTTAGGTCCCCCGGGTCCTAATCAGCCCCAGCATTTT

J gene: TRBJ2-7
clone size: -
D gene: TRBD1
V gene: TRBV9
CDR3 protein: CASSVTPQTGTYEQYF
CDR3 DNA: TGTGCCAGCAGCGTAACGCCCCAGACAGGGACCTACGAGCAGTACTTC

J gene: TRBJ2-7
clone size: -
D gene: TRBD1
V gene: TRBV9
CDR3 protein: CASSREDRVADEQYF
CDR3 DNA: TGTGCCAGCAGCCGAGAAGACAGGGTAGCCGACGAGCAGTACTTC

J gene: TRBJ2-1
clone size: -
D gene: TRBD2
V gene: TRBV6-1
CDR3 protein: CASSETGTSNNEQFF
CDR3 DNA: TGTGCCAGCAGTGAAACCGGGACTAGCAACAATGAGCAGTTCTTC

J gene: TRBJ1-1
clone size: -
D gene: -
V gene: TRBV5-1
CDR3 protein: CASSADRNTEAFF
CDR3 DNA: TGCGCCAGCAGCGCGGACAGGAACACTGAAGCTTTCTTT

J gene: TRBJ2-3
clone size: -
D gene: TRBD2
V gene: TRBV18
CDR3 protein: CASSAGLAGGSDTQYF
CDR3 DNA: TGTGCCAGCTCCGCGGGACTAGCGGGAGGCTCAGATACGCAGTATTTT

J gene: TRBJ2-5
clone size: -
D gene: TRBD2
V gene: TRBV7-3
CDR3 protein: CASSLGLLAGAQETQYF
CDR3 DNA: TGTGCCAGCAGCTTAGGTCTCCTAGCGGGAGCCCAAGAGACCCAGTACTTC

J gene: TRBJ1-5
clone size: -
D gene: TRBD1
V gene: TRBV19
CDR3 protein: CASSRDRAGNQPQHF
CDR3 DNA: TGTGCCAGTAGTCGGGACAGGGCCGGCAATCAGCCCCAGCATTTT

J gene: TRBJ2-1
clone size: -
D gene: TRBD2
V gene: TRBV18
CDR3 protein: CASSPLAGGFNEQFF
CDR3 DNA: TGTGCCAGCTCACCACTAGCGGGAGGTTTCAATGAGCAGTTCTTC

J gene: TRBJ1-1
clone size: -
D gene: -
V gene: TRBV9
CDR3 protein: CASKPIDIGGGFYTEAFF
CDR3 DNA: TGTGCCAGCAAACCCATCGACATCGGGGGAGGATTCTACACTGAAGCTTTCTTT

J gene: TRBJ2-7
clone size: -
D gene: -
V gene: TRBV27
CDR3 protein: CASGPGRNEQYF
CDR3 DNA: TGTGCCAGCGGACCTGGGAGAAACGAGCAGTACTTC

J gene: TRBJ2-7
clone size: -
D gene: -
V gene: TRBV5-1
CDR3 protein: CASSWGGGTSYEQYF
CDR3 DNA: TGCGCCAGCAGCTGGGGGGGCGGTACCTCCTACGAGCAGTACTTC

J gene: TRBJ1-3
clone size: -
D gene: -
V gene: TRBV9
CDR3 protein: CASSARQSSGNTIYF
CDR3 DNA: TGTGCCAGCAGCGCCCGACAGTCCTCTGGAAACACCATATATTTT

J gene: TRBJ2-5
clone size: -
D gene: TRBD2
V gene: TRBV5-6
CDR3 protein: CASGTSGGKTQYF
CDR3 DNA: TGTGCCAGCGGGACTAGCGGGGGCAAGACCCAGTACTTC

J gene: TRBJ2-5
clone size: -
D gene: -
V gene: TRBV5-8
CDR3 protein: CASSLWQQETQYF
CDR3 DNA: TGTGCCAGCAGCTTGTGGCAGCAAGAGACCCAGTACTTC

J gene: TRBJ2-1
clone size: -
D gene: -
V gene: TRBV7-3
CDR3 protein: CASSPRLVSNEQFF
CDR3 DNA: TGTGCCAGCAGCCCGAGACTAGTGTCGAATGAGCAGTTCTTC

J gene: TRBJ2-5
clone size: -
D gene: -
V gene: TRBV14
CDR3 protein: CASSQGTTLRETQYF
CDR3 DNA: TGTGCCAGCAGCCAAGGGACAACCCTAAGGGAGACCCAGTACTTC

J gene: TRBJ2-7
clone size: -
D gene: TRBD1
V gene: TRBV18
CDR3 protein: CASSPPGQGGYEQYF
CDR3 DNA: TGTGCCAGCTCACCACCGGGACAGGGGGGCTACGAGCAGTACTTC

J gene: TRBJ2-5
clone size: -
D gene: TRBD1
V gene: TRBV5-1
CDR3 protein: CASSQTGGERQETQYF
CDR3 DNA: TGCGCCAGCAGCCAAACAGGGGGTGAGAGGCAAGAGACCCAGTACTTC